This T cell receptor (beta chain) was retrieved from a study of beta chain features in type 1 diabetes. Study context: Cell yields, age and gender were similar between patients and healthy donors.

The germline gives CDR1 SGDLS, CDR2 YYNGEE. V was pared by 3 bases and J by 4 bases, with 7 bases between. This CDR3 is built from 12 residues. Cells sorted by CD45RO/CCR7/CD25/CD127/CD95/CD27 comprised CD4+ naive, central memory, regulatory and stem cell-like memory cells. All of the isolated RNA was reverse transcribed, so expressed TCRB transcripts were sequenced. Generated by immunoSEQ multiplex PCR, the TCRdb table keeps only in-frame clones and is missing some. The sample includes 640,000 or so clones, around 15% of them seen just once. Study results and caveats: Here, the possible influence of HLA type (on TCRB rearrangement) remained unresolved. Shorter TCRB CDR3s, moderately but significantly so, marked every one of the four CD4+ subsets in Type 1 diabetes patients.

This clone was observed a handful of times. Its antigen remains unknown. The sequenced sample consisted of naive CD4+ T cells from blood. This TCR was recovered from a man between 18 and 35 years old with type 1 diabetes. The chain carries TRBV9 and TRBJ2-5; D call uncertain. CDR3 residues: CASSGSGETQYF. For the CDR3, the DNA is TGTGCCAGCAGCGGCTCAGGAGAGACCCAGTACTTC.